This TCR beta chain was captured by sequencing in a study of blood T cell repertoires in COVID-19. In the study overall: Material from acute and convalescent COVID-19 was sourced from the United States, Italy and Spain. T cells, B-cell-depleted T cells, or PBMCs provided the cDNA or gDNA that served as material.

This CDR3 has 13 residues. CDR1 and CDR2 (germline): SGHNT, YENEEA. Deletions cut 0 bases from V and 4 bases from J, with 6 bases between. In the authors' methods: It was from reference gene primer amplification that nucleated cell counts were estimated. Profiling relied on immunoSEQ multiplex PCR, and the TCRdb table lists in-frame clones only, not all of them. Clone size and V and J calls were adopted from that table, with D and trimming inferred from the DNA. The table includes around 230,000 clones, approximately 78% detected once. Material: peripheral blood. The chain carries TRBV11-3 and TRBJ1-2; unclear D gene. The sequence was collected from a woman aged 60-70 years with active or convalescent COVID-19. CDR3 DNA: TGTGCCAGCAGCTTAGATCGGGGCTATGGCTACACCTTC. The encoded protein is CASSLDRGYGYTF.